The sequence of this T cell receptor (beta chain) was determined in a study of cytomegalovirus exposure and HLA in healthy donors. PCR used 60 Vbeta primers and 13 Jbeta primers. The protocol was immunoSEQ multiplex PCR, while the TCRdb copy is restricted to in-frame clones and leaves out a portion. The sample lists 110,000 to 150,000 clones, about 70% occurring once. Germline V CDR1 and CDR2: SGHAT, FQNNGV. The CDR3 consists of 18 residues. J lost 5 bases, V lost 4 bases, and 14 bases had no gene match. In regard to this clone: What it binds is not known.

The study, taken as a whole, reports: Per published accounts, TCR beta sequences correctly predicted the HLA-A and HLA-B alleles of most subjects. Relative to equally common others, HLA-associated TCR beta chains showed greater clonal expansion in a later analysis. Presence/absence analyses took donor sequencing depth as roughly uniform. Serostatus for CMV was the only available immune exposure information.

The sample consisted of PBMCs. This chain joins TRBV11-2 and TRBJ2-1, with 10 bases lining up with TRBD2. The receptor was isolated from a man in his sixties in good health and CMV-seronegative. The CDR3 reads CASSYGLADTPVHNEQFF. CDR3 DNA: TGTGCCAGCAGCTACGGACTAGCGGACACCCCCGTCCACAATGAGCAGTTCTTC.